This entry lists 21 T cell receptor beta chains sequenced from one sample in a study of OX40 agonist ivuxolimab in advanced cancers. This table comes from immunoSEQ multiplex PCR, and its TCRdb copy is limited to in-frame clones, with some not included. The sample lists some 75,000 clones, about 88% seen once, with over 2% in the top ten. The sequenced sample was CD4+ or CD8+ T cells sorted from blood, obtained in a trial of the OX40 agonist ivuxolimab. The source is an adult with an advanced solid tumor such as melanoma, head and neck, liver or kidney cancer.

The chain has TRBV7-6 and TRBJ1-1, with unresolved D. The germline CDR1 and CDR2 sequences are SGHVS and FNYEAQ. The CDR3 has 12 amino acids. The V and J ends lost 5 bases and 6 bases respectively, with 10 bases between them. In nucleotides, the CDR3 is TGTGCCAGCAGCCAGACGGGATCTGAAGCTTTCTTT. Protein: CASSQTGSEAFF. Complete variable domain (other parts from reference TRBV7-6 and TRBJ1-1): GAGVSQSPRYKVTKRGQDVALRCDPISGHVSLYWYRQALGQGPEFLTYFNYEAQQDKSGLPNDRFSAERPEGSISTLTIQRTEQRDSAMYRCASSQTGSEAFFGQGTRLTVV.

The chain uses TRBV4-1 and TRBJ2-6; 7 bases align to TRBD1. The CDR3 totals 18 residues. Germline loops: CDR1 MGHRA, CDR2 YSYEKL. V lost 0 bases and J lost 1; bases outside the gene matches: 6. The CDR3 here is CASSQDEGQLSGANVLTF. The CDR3 nucleotides are TGCGCCAGCAGCCAAGATGAGGGACAGCTTTCTGGGGCCAACGTCCTGACTTTC.

The rearrangement uses TRBV7-9 and TRBJ2-7, with unresolved D. V shed 6 bases and J shed 6 bases, with 9 bases lying between them. This CDR3 has 11 residues. Germline V lookup: CDR1 SEHNR, CDR2 FQNEAQ (reference sequence). The CDR3 sequence is CASSRKGEQYV. The CDR3, as DNA: TGTGCCAGCAGTCGAAAGGGCGAGCAGTACGTC.

The rearrangement joins TRBV7-6 to TRBJ1-4; 9 bases are a match to TRBD1. The germline CDR1 and CDR2 sequences are SGHVS and FNYEAQ. The CDR3 runs 14 residues. V shed 1 base and J 8 bases; nucleotides not matched to a gene: 2. CDR3 bases: TGTGCCAGCAGCTTAGGGACAGGGGTCGAAAAACTGTTTTTT. Translating gives CASSLGTGVEKLFF.

V usage is TRBV7-2 and J usage is TRBJ2-4; D assignment may be TRBD1 or TRBD2 (6 bases each). The germline V and J ends were trimmed by 2 bases and 9 bases, with 17 bases remaining between them. Germline-derived CDR1 and CDR2 are SGHTA and FQGNSA. The CDR3 length is 15 residues. The CDR3 is CASSLYGGQGTIQYF. The CDR3 DNA is TGTGCCAGCAGCTTATACGGGGGCCAGGGGACCATTCAGTACTTC.

The count of this clone is one. The chain links TRBV5-1 to TRBJ1-2; D remains ambiguous. V was pared by 0 bases and J by 1 base, with 4 bases between. The CDR3 extends over 13 amino acids. The germline V gene encodes CDR1 SGHRS and CDR2 YFSETQ. DNA of the CDR3: TGCGCCAGCAGCTTGGAGAGTAACTATGGCTACACCTTC. Its translation is CASSLESNYGYTF. Full variable domain (missing parts from reference TRBV5-1 and TRBJ1-2): KAGVTQTPRYLIKTRGQQVTLSCSPISGHRSVSWYQQTPGQGLQFLFEYFSETQRNKGNFPGRFSGRQFSNSRSEMNVSTLELGDSALYLCASSLESNYGYTFGSGTRLTVV.

This chain connects TRBV11-2 to TRBJ2-7, with 8 bases identical to TRBD1. Looked up from germline, CDR1 is SGHAT and CDR2 is FQNNGV. Trimming took 8 bases from V and 2 from J; bases not matched to a gene: 8. The CDR3 extends over 14 amino acids. The CDR3 DNA is TGTGCCAGCTCACCCCGGACAGGGACCTACGAGCAGTACTTC. The encoded protein is CASSPRTGTYEQYF. The full variable domain, in which reference TRBV11-2 and TRBJ2-7 provide the parts outside the CDR3, is EAGVAQSPRYKIIEKRQSVAFWCNPISGHATLYWYQQILGQGPKLLIQFQNNGVVDDSQLPKDRFSAERLKGVDSTLKIQPAKLEDSAVYLCASSPRTGTYEQYFGPGTRLTVT.

V usage is TRBV18 and J usage is TRBJ1-1; D remains unclear. The V gene lost 4 bases and the J gene lost 11 bases, with 14 bases spanning the gap. CDR3 length: 12 amino acids. Germline assignment: CDR1 KGHSH and CDR2 LQKENI. CDR3 region: CASSLSSPLAFF. The DNA of the CDR3 is TGTGCCAGCTCACTCTCTAGTCCCCTGGCTTTCTTT.

This sequence joins TRBV30 and TRBJ2-1; D may be TRBD2 (7 bases). V lost 4 bases and J 2 bases, leaving 15 bases between the germline ends. The length of the CDR3 is 15 residues. Germline V lookup: CDR1 GTSNPN, CDR2 SVGIG (reference sequence). Here the CDR3 DNA reads TGTGCCTGGATACAGGGAGGGCCGACCTACAATGAGCAGTTCTTC. This encodes CAWIQGGPTYNEQFF.

This sequence joins TRBV7-8 and TRBJ1-1; tentative D call: TRBD1 (5 bases). V was pared by 1 base and J by 1 base, with 7 bases between. Germline V gives CDR1 SGHVS, CDR2 FQNEAQ. This CDR3 region has 14 residues. The DNA for the CDR3 is TGTGCCAGCAGCTTAGTGCAGGGGAACACTGAAGCTTTCTTT. Translation gives CASSLVQGNTEAFF. The full variable domain, with the rest looked up from reference TRBV7-8 and TRBJ1-1, is GAGVSQSPRYKVAKRGQDVALRCDPISGHVSLFWYQQALGQGPEFLTYFQNEAQLDKSGLPSDRFFAERPEGSVSTLKIQRTQQEDSAVYLCASSLVQGNTEAFFGQGTRLTVV.

The chain couples TRBV7-9 to TRBJ1-5; D may be TRBD1 (6 bases). CDR3 size: 14 residues. Germline assignment: CDR1 SEHNR and CDR2 FQNEAQ (reference sequence). V was clipped by 5 bases and J by 2 bases, with 10 bases between them. The CDR3 region is CASSQQGGNQPQHF. CDR3 bases: TGTGCCAGCAGCCAACAGGGTGGCAATCAGCCCCAGCATTTT.

This clone was detected once. This chain joins TRBV7-2 and TRBJ1-1, with 7 bases aligning to TRBD1. The length of the CDR3 is 14 residues. The ends lost 3 bases at V and 5 bases at J; junction bases unmatched: 6. The germline V gene has CDR1 SGHTA and CDR2 FQGNSA. The CDR3, as DNA: TGTGCCAGCAGCTTGACAGGGAGTGATACTGAAGCTTTCTTT. This codes for CASSLTGSDTEAFF.

This chain connects TRBV7-2 to TRBJ1-4, with TRBD1 identical over 11 bases. The V gene's germline CDR1 is SGHTA and CDR2 FQGNSA. V shed 6 bases, J shed 10 bases, and the junction held 10 bases outside the gene matches. The CDR3 covers 15 residues. Here the CDR3 reads CASSSWPGTGGKLFF. The CDR3 DNA is TGTGCCAGCAGTTCCTGGCCCGGGACAGGGGGAAAACTGTTTTTT.

The CDR3 loop reads CAIRRSVGGDEAFF. Here the CDR3 DNA reads TGTGCCATCCGGCGTTCGGTGGGCGGAGATGAAGCTTTCTTT. The gene calls are TRBV10-3 and TRBJ1-1; D is unclear. Germline lookup yields CDR1 ENHRY and CDR2 SYGVKD. The length of the CDR3 is 14 residues. V was cut by 8 bases and J by 7 bases, with 20 bases left in between.

The chain combines TRBV5-6 with TRBJ2-2; D is possibly TRBD1 (5 bases). Trimming cost V 5 bases and J 8 bases, with 22 bases left between them. The germline V gene encodes CDR1 SGHDT and CDR2 YYEEEE. The CDR3 spans 16 residues. CDR3 nucleotide sequence: TGTGCCAGCAGTATTGGGGCTTCGGGTGTCACGGGGGAGCTGTTTTTT. Its protein product is CASSIGASGVTGELFF. Looking up the rest from reference TRBV5-6 and TRBJ2-2 gives the full variable domain: DAGVTQSPTHLIKTRGQQVTLRCSPKSGHDTVSWYQQALGQGPQFIFQYYEEEERQRGNFPDRFSGHQFPNYSSELNVNALLLGDSALYLCASSIGASGVTGELFFGEGSRLTVL.

This clone turned up a few times. This chain links TRBV7-9 with TRBJ1-1, with D unresolved. Deletions cut 5 bases from V and 6 bases from J, with 13 bases between. The CDR3 runs to 13 residues. Germline lookup yields CDR1 SEHNR and CDR2 FQNEAQ (reference sequence). CDR3 sequence reads: CASSRPAGSEAFF. The CDR3 nucleotides are TGTGCCAGCAGCCGTCCTGCGGGCTCTGAAGCTTTCTTT.

The chain employs TRBV2 and TRBJ1-1; D is possibly TRBD1 (5 bases). The germline V and J ends were trimmed by 4 bases and 0 bases, with 9 bases remaining between them. Germline V CDR1 and CDR2: SNHLY, FYNNEI. The CDR3 covers 14 residues. The CDR3 nucleotides are TGTGCCAGCAGTGTGGAGGGGATGAACACTGAAGCTTTCTTT. Protein sequence: CASSVEGMNTEAFF.

V and J are TRBV27 and TRBJ2-4; tentative D call: TRBD2 (6 bases). The germline V and J ends were trimmed by 3 bases and 1 base, with 13 bases remaining between them. CDR1 and CDR2 (germline): MNHEY, SMNVEV (reference sequence). CDR3 length equals 16 residues. This chain's CDR3 is CASSLQFGGAKNIQYF. The CDR3 coding sequence is TGTGCCAGCAGTTTGCAGTTCGGAGGGGCCAAAAACATTCAGTACTTC.

The chain links TRBV9 to TRBJ2-1, with 9 positions matching TRBD2. The V and J ends lost 2 bases and 7 bases, in that order; junction bases with no gene match: 10. Germline values: CDR1 SGDLS, CDR2 YYNGEE. The CDR3 covers 16 residues. The CDR3 region is CASSVSPRLAGNEQFF. In nucleotides, the CDR3 is TGTGCCAGCAGCGTTTCCCCGCGGCTAGCGGGGAATGAGCAGTTCTTC.

V gene TRBV7-7 combines with J gene TRBJ2-5; D remains unclear. V lost 4 bases, J lost 4 bases, and 7 bases lay in between. The CDR3 extends over 12 amino acids. Germline lookup yields CDR1 SSHAT and CDR2 FNYEAQ (reference sequence). The CDR3 is CASSSTPETQYF. In DNA form, the CDR3 reads TGTGCCAGCAGCTCGACACCAGAGACCCAGTACTTC.

V and J are TRBV6-1 and TRBJ1-4; no clear D. The length of the CDR3 is 12 residues. CDR1 and CDR2 from the germline V gene are MNHNS and SASEGT. V shed 6 bases and J shed 8 bases, with 10 bases lying between them. The CDR3 nucleotides are TGTGCCAGCAGCCAACGTGGGGAAAAACTGTTTTTT. Protein sequence: CASSQRGEKLFF.